The 4 T cell receptor beta chains listed next were all sequenced from one sample in a study of blood T cell repertoires in COVID-19. Clones were sequenced by immunoSEQ multiplex PCR, and TCRdb holds only the in-frame ones, with some missing. The table has some 90,000 clones, 72% seen once. Sequencing was carried out using peripheral blood. The source of these receptors is a woman in her sixties in a cohort sampled during active or convalescent COVID-19.

The chain links TRBV5-1 to TRBJ2-7; TRBD2 might be the D (6 bases). Germline V gene data show CDR1 as SGHRS and CDR2 as YFSETQ. The V gene lost 1 base and the J gene lost 6 bases, with 17 bases spanning the gap. The CDR3 is made up of 15 amino acids. The DNA of the CDR3 is TGCGCCAGCAGCTTGAGAACCGGGACTTCGGGCGAGCAGTACTTC. Amino acid sequence: CASSLRTGTSGEQYF.

This rearrangement joins TRBV2 to TRBJ2-5; possibly TRBD1 for D (5 bases). V gave up 0 bases and J gave up 5 bases, with 16 bases separating them. Germline assignment: CDR1 SNHLY and CDR2 FYNNEI. There are 16 residues in the CDR3. The DNA of the CDR3 is TGTGCCAGCAGTGAAGCGATGACAGTTTTCTGGGAGACCCAGTACTTC. Encoded protein: CASSEAMTVFWETQYF. Complete variable domain (other parts from reference TRBV2 and TRBJ2-5): EPEVTQTPSHQVTQMGQEVILRCVPISNHLYFYWYRQILGQKVEFLVSFYNNEISEKSEIFDDQFSVERPDGSNFTLKIRSTKLEDSAMYFCASSEAMTVFWETQYFGPGTRLLVL.

V is TRBV6-5 and J is TRBJ1-1, with D possibly TRBD1 on 5 matching bases. The CDR3 has 14 amino acids. Germline V gene data show CDR1 as MNHEY and CDR2 as SVGAGI. The germline V and J ends were trimmed by 7 bases and 2 bases, with 14 bases remaining between them. The CDR3 region has the DNA TGTGCCAGCACACCTATCGGGGGTAACACTGAAGCTTTCTTT. The encoded protein is CASTPIGGNTEAFF.

The V gene is TRBV6-5, the J gene TRBJ1-1, with 12 bases lining up with TRBD1. Germline lookup yields CDR1 MNHEY and CDR2 SVGAGI. This CDR3 has 14 amino acids. V gave up 7 bases and J gave up 7 bases; unmatched junction bases: 7. CDR3 nucleotides: TGTGCCAGCATTAGGGACAGGGGGCAAGGTGAAGCTTTCTTT. Its translation: CASIRDRGQGEAFF.